This is a list of T cell receptor beta chains from one sample in a study of T cells of healthy individuals. Via MiXCR, TCRdb re-called the 5' RACE reads, giving one row per CDR3 protein. The table includes fewer than 90,000 distinct CDR3 sequences, roughly 5% detected once. The origin of the receptors is a female donor in good health. CDR3s include the opening cysteine and the closing phenylalanine or tryptophan. Fields, in order: J gene, V gene, clone size, D gene, CDR3 length, CDR3 protein, CDR3 DNA. The D gene is left open where the match is weak. Clone size is stated in some rows and not others, as once, few, many or a class when expanded.

j_call: TRBJ2-7; v_call: TRBV29-1; clone_size: many; d_call: TRBD1; cdr3_length: 12; cdr3_aa: CSVGQGVYEQYF; cdr3_nt: TGCAGCGTTGGGCAGGGGGTCTACGAGCAGTACTTC
j_call: TRBJ1-3; v_call: TRBV7-8; clone_size: many; d_call: .; cdr3_length: 14; cdr3_aa: CASSRAGLGNTIYF; cdr3_nt: TGTGCCAGCAGCCGCGCGGGTCTTGGAAACACCATATATTTT
j_call: TRBJ1-3; v_call: TRBV7-9; clone_size: many; d_call: .; cdr3_length: 15; cdr3_aa: CASSFGAPSGNTIYF; cdr3_nt: TGTGCCAGCAGCTTTGGGGCACCCTCTGGAAACACCATATATTTT
j_call: TRBJ2-4; v_call: TRBV28; clone_size: many; d_call: .; cdr3_length: 13; cdr3_aa: CASSPQGRNIQYF; cdr3_nt: TGTGCCAGCAGTCCCCAGGGACGAAACATTCAGTACTTC
j_call: TRBJ1-4; v_call: TRBV19; clone_size: .; d_call: .; cdr3_length: 13; cdr3_aa: CASSRDIAEKLFF; cdr3_nt: TGTGCCTCGTCCCGGGACATCGCCGAAAAACTGTTTTTT
j_call: TRBJ1-4; v_call: TRBV6-6; clone_size: few; d_call: .; cdr3_length: 19; cdr3_aa: CASSYSDDDSFPAVEKLFF; cdr3_nt: TGTGCCAGCAGTTACAGCGATGATGACTCTTTTCCTGCCGTTGAAAAACTGTTTTTT
j_call: TRBJ2-7; v_call: TRBV29-1; clone_size: .; d_call: TRBD2; cdr3_length: 12; cdr3_aa: CSATSGIYEQYF; cdr3_nt: TGCAGCGCGACTAGCGGGATCTACGAGCAGTACTTC
j_call: TRBJ1-2; v_call: TRBV29-1; clone_size: many; d_call: TRBD1; cdr3_length: 13; cdr3_aa: CSAKGTGTYGYTF; cdr3_nt: TGCAGCGCAAAGGGGACAGGAACCTATGGCTACACCTTC
j_call: TRBJ2-2; v_call: TRBV6-1; clone_size: many; d_call: .; cdr3_length: 15; cdr3_aa: CASSFRPMNTGELFF; cdr3_nt: TGTGCCAGCAGTTTCAGACCCATGAACACCGGGGAGCTGTTTTTT
j_call: TRBJ2-7; v_call: TRBV11-2; clone_size: many; d_call: TRBD1; cdr3_length: 15; cdr3_aa: CASSSDRGRTYEQYF; cdr3_nt: TGTGCCAGCAGCTCCGACAGGGGACGGACCTACGAGCAGTACTTC
j_call: TRBJ2-7; v_call: TRBV20-1; clone_size: many; d_call: .; cdr3_length: 15; cdr3_aa: CSARDGARGSGEQYF; cdr3_nt: TGCAGTGCTAGAGATGGGGCCAGGGGTTCGGGCGAGCAGTACTTC
j_call: TRBJ2-7; v_call: TRBV3-1; clone_size: many; d_call: .; cdr3_length: 14; cdr3_aa: CASSHYLLAYEQYF; cdr3_nt: TGTGCCAGCAGCCATTATTTACTAGCCTACGAGCAGTACTTC
j_call: TRBJ2-1; v_call: TRBV5-1; clone_size: many; d_call: .; cdr3_length: 15; cdr3_aa: CASSWDGVAGDEQFF; cdr3_nt: TGCGCCAGCAGCTGGGACGGAGTGGCCGGCGATGAGCAGTTCTTC
j_call: TRBJ1-4; v_call: TRBV28; clone_size: .; d_call: .; cdr3_length: 16; cdr3_aa: CASSVRETRVNEKLFF; cdr3_nt: TGTGCCAGCAGCGTCCGGGAAACGAGGGTTAATGAAAAACTGTTTTTT
j_call: TRBJ1-2; v_call: TRBV6-2/TRBV6-3; clone_size: many; d_call: TRBD1; cdr3_length: 15; cdr3_aa: CASRPTGQALYGYTF; cdr3_nt: TGTGCCAGCAGACCCACGGGACAGGCTCTCTATGGCTACACCTTC
j_call: TRBJ1-6; v_call: TRBV7-3; clone_size: many; d_call: .; cdr3_length: 13; cdr3_aa: CASSPAPNSPLHF; cdr3_nt: TGTGCCAGCAGCCCTGCACCGAATTCACCCCTCCACTTT
j_call: TRBJ2-3; v_call: TRBV27; clone_size: many; d_call: TRBD2; cdr3_length: 16; cdr3_aa: CASSVRWLAGPDTQYF; cdr3_nt: TGTGCCAGCAGTGTGCGGTGGCTAGCGGGTCCAGATACGCAGTATTTT
j_call: TRBJ1-6; v_call: TRBV7-2; clone_size: many; d_call: .; cdr3_length: 15; cdr3_aa: CASSLEFQGGSPLHF; cdr3_nt: TGTGCCAGCAGCTTAGAGTTCCAGGGAGGTTCACCCCTCCACTTT
j_call: TRBJ2-2; v_call: TRBV4-2; clone_size: few; d_call: TRBD2; cdr3_length: 18; cdr3_aa: CASSQEALAGPNTGELFF; cdr3_nt: TGTGCCAGCAGCCAAGAGGCGCTAGCGGGACCCAACACCGGGGAGCTGTTTTTT
j_call: TRBJ1-1; v_call: TRBV6-6; clone_size: many; d_call: TRBD1; cdr3_length: 16; cdr3_aa: CASRHRQQGRNTEAFF; cdr3_nt: TGTGCCAGCAGACACAGACAACAGGGGCGGAACACTGAAGCTTTCTTT
j_call: TRBJ2-5; v_call: TRBV5-1; clone_size: many; d_call: .; cdr3_length: 13; cdr3_aa: CASAAEAQETQYF; cdr3_nt: TGCGCCAGCGCAGCAGAAGCCCAAGAGACCCAGTACTTC
j_call: TRBJ2-1; v_call: TRBV4-1; clone_size: few; d_call: .; cdr3_length: 13; cdr3_aa: CASSRSPNNEQFF; cdr3_nt: TGCGCCAGCAGTCGGAGTCCCAACAATGAGCAGTTCTTC
j_call: TRBJ1-1; v_call: TRBV7-2; clone_size: many; d_call: TRBD1; cdr3_length: 16; cdr3_aa: CASSLASGQGGFEAFF; cdr3_nt: TGTGCCAGCAGCTTAGCGTCCGGACAGGGGGGCTTTGAAGCTTTCTTT
j_call: TRBJ2-1; v_call: TRBV4-2; clone_size: many; d_call: .; cdr3_length: 17; cdr3_aa: CASSQDEGGIPYNEQFF; cdr3_nt: TGTGCCAGCAGCCAAGATGAGGGCGGGATCCCCTACAATGAGCAGTTCTTC
j_call: TRBJ1-2; v_call: TRBV6-5; clone_size: .; d_call: .; cdr3_length: 14; cdr3_aa: CASSYVGQGYGYTF; cdr3_nt: TGTGCCAGCAGTTACGTTGGGCAGGGTTATGGCTACACCTTC
j_call: TRBJ2-3; v_call: TRBV4-3; clone_size: many; d_call: TRBD2; cdr3_length: 18; cdr3_aa: CASSQEAGLAGGTDTQYF; cdr3_nt: TGCGCCAGCAGCCAAGAAGCGGGACTAGCCGGGGGCACAGATACGCAGTATTTT
j_call: TRBJ1-5; v_call: TRBV6-2/TRBV6-3; clone_size: many; d_call: TRBD1; cdr3_length: 15; cdr3_aa: CASNRSGTGGEPQHF; cdr3_nt: TGTGCCAGCAATCGATCCGGGACAGGGGGCGAACCCCAGCATTTT
j_call: TRBJ1-5; v_call: TRBV14; clone_size: many; d_call: .; cdr3_length: 15; cdr3_aa: CASSQDRQTGQPQHF; cdr3_nt: TGTGCCAGCAGCCAAGACAGGCAGACGGGTCAGCCCCAGCATTTT
j_call: TRBJ2-1; v_call: TRBV3-1; clone_size: .; d_call: .; cdr3_length: 16; cdr3_aa: CASSPTEGVSYNEQFF; cdr3_nt: TGTGCCAGCAGCCCTACTGAGGGCGTCTCCTACAATGAGCAGTTCTTC
j_call: TRBJ2-5; v_call: TRBV5-1; clone_size: many; d_call: .; cdr3_length: 16; cdr3_aa: CASSLAGGGGQETQYF; cdr3_nt: TGCGCCAGCAGCTTGGCCGGAGGGGGCGGCCAAGAGACCCAGTACTTC
j_call: TRBJ1-1; v_call: TRBV12-3/TRBV12-4; clone_size: many; d_call: .; cdr3_length: 16; cdr3_aa: CASSSAVALMNTEAFF; cdr3_nt: TGTGCCAGCAGTTCTGCAGTGGCCCTTATGAACACTGAAGCTTTCTTT
j_call: TRBJ2-1; v_call: TRBV6-2/TRBV6-3; clone_size: many; d_call: TRBD2; cdr3_length: 14; cdr3_aa: CASRPAGGLYEQFF; cdr3_nt: TGTGCCAGCAGGCCAGCGGGAGGGCTCTATGAGCAGTTCTTC
j_call: TRBJ2-3; v_call: TRBV12-3/TRBV12-4; clone_size: many; d_call: TRBD2; cdr3_length: 14; cdr3_aa: CASSSSGRTDTQYF; cdr3_nt: TGTGCCAGCAGCTCTAGCGGGAGGACAGATACGCAGTATTTT
j_call: TRBJ2-2; v_call: TRBV5-6; clone_size: few; d_call: .; cdr3_length: 15; cdr3_aa: CASSFRTVNTGELFF; cdr3_nt: TGTGCCAGCAGCTTTAGGACAGTGAACACCGGGGAGCTGTTTTTT
j_call: TRBJ2-2; v_call: TRBV6-2/TRBV6-3; clone_size: few; d_call: .; cdr3_length: 17; cdr3_aa: CASSPHPRRANTGELFF; cdr3_nt: TGTGCCAGCAGCCCCCACCCCCGGAGGGCGAACACCGGGGAGCTGTTTTTT
j_call: TRBJ1-4; v_call: TRBV5-5; clone_size: .; d_call: .; cdr3_length: 17; cdr3_aa: CASSFNVPVVANEKLFF; cdr3_nt: TGTGCCAGCAGCTTTAACGTCCCGGTAGTCGCTAATGAAAAACTGTTTTTT
j_call: TRBJ2-1; v_call: TRBV7-3; clone_size: many; d_call: .; cdr3_length: 13; cdr3_aa: CASSPPSYNEQFF; cdr3_nt: TGTGCCAGCAGCCCCCCCTCGTACAATGAGCAGTTCTTC
j_call: TRBJ2-7; v_call: TRBV7-2; clone_size: few; d_call: .; cdr3_length: 13; cdr3_aa: CASSFFGPYEQYF; cdr3_nt: TGTGCCAGCAGCTTTTTCGGTCCTTACGAGCAGTACTTC
j_call: TRBJ2-2; v_call: TRBV7-2; clone_size: few; d_call: TRBD2; cdr3_length: 20; cdr3_aa: CASSPGQMLAGNSNTGELFF; cdr3_nt: TGTGCCAGCAGCCCGGGACAAATGCTAGCGGGGAACTCGAACACCGGGGAGCTGTTTTTT
j_call: TRBJ1-5; v_call: TRBV28; clone_size: many; d_call: TRBD1; cdr3_length: 14; cdr3_aa: CAIPGTGANQPQHF; cdr3_nt: TGTGCCATCCCCGGGACAGGGGCCAATCAGCCCCAGCATTTT
j_call: TRBJ2-1; v_call: TRBV6-1; clone_size: few; d_call: TRBD2; cdr3_length: 13; cdr3_aa: CASWSGRPFEQFF; cdr3_nt: TGTGCCTCGTGGAGCGGGAGACCCTTTGAGCAGTTCTTC
j_call: TRBJ2-3; v_call: TRBV29-1; clone_size: .; d_call: TRBD1; cdr3_length: 14; cdr3_aa: CSAGARGRVDTQYF; cdr3_nt: TGCAGCGCCGGGGCCAGGGGGCGGGTAGATACGCAGTATTTT
j_call: TRBJ1-4; v_call: TRBV4-2; clone_size: few; d_call: TRBD1; cdr3_length: 15; cdr3_aa: CASSRTGQGNEKLFF; cdr3_nt: TGTGCCAGCAGCAGGACGGGACAGGGTAATGAAAAACTGTTTTTT
j_call: TRBJ2-1; v_call: TRBV2; clone_size: many; d_call: TRBD1; cdr3_length: 14; cdr3_aa: CASSPRQGNNEQFF; cdr3_nt: TGTGCCAGCAGTCCTAGACAGGGGAACAATGAGCAGTTCTTC
j_call: TRBJ2-3; v_call: TRBV9; clone_size: many; d_call: .; cdr3_length: 15; cdr3_aa: CASSVYTGVTDTQYF; cdr3_nt: TGTGCCAGCAGCGTATATACGGGAGTGACAGATACGCAGTATTTT
j_call: TRBJ1-1; v_call: TRBV5-4; clone_size: few; d_call: .; cdr3_length: 11; cdr3_aa: CASRGDTEAFF; cdr3_nt: TGTGCCAGCCGGGGGGACACTGAAGCTTTCTTT
j_call: TRBJ2-3; v_call: TRBV7-9; clone_size: .; d_call: .; cdr3_length: 17; cdr3_aa: CASSLFTSGGDKDTQYF; cdr3_nt: TGTGCCAGCAGCTTATTTACGTCAGGGGGGGACAAGGATACGCAGTATTTT
j_call: TRBJ2-2; v_call: TRBV6-5; clone_size: .; d_call: .; cdr3_length: 16; cdr3_aa: CASRPLALANTGELFF; cdr3_nt: TGTGCCAGCAGGCCGCTAGCCCTCGCGAACACCGGGGAGCTGTTTTTT